The clone carrying this TCR beta chain has a single count. Its antigen is unknown. TCRdb's table, derived via immunoSEQ multiplex PCR, lists solely in-frame clones and lacks some. The repertoire holds 57,000 or so clones, with 73% as singletons. Antigen-specific CD4+ T cells expanded by the ViraFEST assay with viral peptide pools were then sequenced. Scientists isolated CD4+ T cells after a roughly nine-day culture period ended. Two doses of BNT162b2 or mRNA-1273 vaccine were administered to participants. IL-2 medium took the place of half the medium on both days 3 and 7. Trimming removed 2 bases from V and 2 bases from J; junction bases left unmatched: 3. Germline-derived CDR1 and CDR2 are SGHVS and FQNEAQ. This CDR3 has 15 amino acids. This entry belongs to a study of vaccination effects on CD4 cells after COVID-19. General study results and limits: Late post-vaccination samples showed marked contraction of infection- and vaccine-induced clones.

Sequenced material: CD4+ T cells from PBMCs cultured with HCoV-229E spike peptides, taken after COVID-19 vaccination. This clonotype was sampled from a human donor who received a COVID-19 vaccine. The V call is TRBV7-8, the J call TRBJ1-2, with 9 bases aligning to TRBD1. The CDR3, as DNA: TGTGCCAGCAGCTTATTTGGGACAGGGAACTATGGCTACACCTTC. Protein product: CASSLFGTGNYGYTF.